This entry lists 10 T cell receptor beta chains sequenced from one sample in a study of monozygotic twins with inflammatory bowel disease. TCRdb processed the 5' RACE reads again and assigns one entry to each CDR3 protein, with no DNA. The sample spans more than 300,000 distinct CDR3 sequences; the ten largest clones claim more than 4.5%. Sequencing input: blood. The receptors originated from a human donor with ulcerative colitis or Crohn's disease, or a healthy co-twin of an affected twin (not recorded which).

CDR3 residues: CSASSVETGELFF. The chain joins TRBV20-1 to TRBJ2-2; TCRdb's assignment of TRBD2 cannot be checked, as there is no DNA. CDR3 length equals 13 residues. Per the germline V gene, CDR1 is DFQATT and CDR2 is SNEGSKA (reference sequence).

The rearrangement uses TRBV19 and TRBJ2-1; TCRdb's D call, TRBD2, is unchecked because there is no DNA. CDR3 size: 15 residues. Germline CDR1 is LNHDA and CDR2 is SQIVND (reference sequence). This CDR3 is CASSIAGPIGGEQFF.

The CDR3 sequence is CASNIRTGFGDTGELFF. The chain links TRBV28 to TRBJ2-2; absent DNA, TCRdb's TRBD1 call cannot be checked. There are 17 residues in the CDR3. Germline values: CDR1 MDHEN, CDR2 SYDVKM. Filled out from reference TRBV28 and TRBJ2-2, the complete variable domain reads DVKVTQSSRYLVKRTGEKVFLECVQDMDHENMFWYRQDPGLGLRLIYFSYDVKMKEKGDIPEGYSVSREKKERFSLILESASTNQTSMYLCASNIRTGFGDTGELFFGEGSRLTVL.

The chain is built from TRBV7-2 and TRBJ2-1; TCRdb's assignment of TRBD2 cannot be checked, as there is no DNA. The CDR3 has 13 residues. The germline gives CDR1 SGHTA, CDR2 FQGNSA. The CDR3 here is CASSLWETDEQFF.

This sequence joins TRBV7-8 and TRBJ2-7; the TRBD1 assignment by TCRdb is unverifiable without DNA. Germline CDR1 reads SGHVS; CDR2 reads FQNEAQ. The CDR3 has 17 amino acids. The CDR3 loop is CASSLILAGGILYEQYF.

CDR3 sequence: CASSLDPTGSRIVLFF. J is TRBJ1-4 and V is TRBV7-6; the TCRdb D gene call, TRBD1, has no DNA to confirm it. This CDR3 spans 16 amino acids. From germline, CDR1 is SGHVS and CDR2 FNYEAQ.

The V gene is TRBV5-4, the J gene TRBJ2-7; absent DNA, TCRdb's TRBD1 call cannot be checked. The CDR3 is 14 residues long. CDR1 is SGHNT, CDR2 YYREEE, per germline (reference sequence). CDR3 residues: CASSNGLGQYEQYF.

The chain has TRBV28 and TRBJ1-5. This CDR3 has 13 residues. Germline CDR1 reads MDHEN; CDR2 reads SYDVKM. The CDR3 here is CASSLGPYVAQHF.

CDR3 residues: CAGDRGFEKLFF. The chain is built from TRBV30 and TRBJ1-4; TCRdb gives TRBD1 as the D gene, but with no DNA this cannot be confirmed. The length of the CDR3 is 12 residues. The V gene's germline CDR1 is GTSNPN and CDR2 SVGIG (reference sequence).

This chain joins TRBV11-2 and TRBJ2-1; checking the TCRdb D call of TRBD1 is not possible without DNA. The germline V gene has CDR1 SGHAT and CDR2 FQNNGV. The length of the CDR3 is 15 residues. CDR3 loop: CASSPFGTVPNEQFF.